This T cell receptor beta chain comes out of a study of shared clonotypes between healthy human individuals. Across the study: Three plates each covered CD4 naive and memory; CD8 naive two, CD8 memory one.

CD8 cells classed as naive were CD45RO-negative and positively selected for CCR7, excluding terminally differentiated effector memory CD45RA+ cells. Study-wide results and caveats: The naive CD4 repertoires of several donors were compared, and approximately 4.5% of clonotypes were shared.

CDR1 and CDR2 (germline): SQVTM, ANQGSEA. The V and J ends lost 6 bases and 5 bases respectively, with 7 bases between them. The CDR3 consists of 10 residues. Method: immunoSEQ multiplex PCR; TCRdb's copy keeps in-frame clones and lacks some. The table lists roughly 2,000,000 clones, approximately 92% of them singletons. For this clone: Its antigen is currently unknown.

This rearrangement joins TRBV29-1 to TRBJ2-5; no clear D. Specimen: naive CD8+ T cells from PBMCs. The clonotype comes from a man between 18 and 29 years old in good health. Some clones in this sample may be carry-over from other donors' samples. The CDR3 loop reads CSVLRETQYF. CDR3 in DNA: TGCAGCGTCCTGCGCGAGACCCAGTACTTC.